The text below deals with one TCR beta chain. Libraries were prepared by immunoSEQ multiplex PCR; TCRdb keeps only in-frame clonotypes and omits some of them. Of around 990,000 clones in the sample, approximately 80% were seen once. The sample belongs to a study of shared clonotypes between healthy human individuals. The wider study: Three plates each covered CD4 naive and memory; CD8 naive two, CD8 memory one.

Germline V gives CDR1 SGHNT, CDR2 YYREEE (reference sequence). V shed 0 bases and J shed 3 bases, with 13 bases lying between them. This CDR3 is 15 amino acids long. The source material was memory CD4+ T cells from PBMCs. Subset meaning: CD45RA-negative fraction. The gene calls are TRBV5-4 and TRBJ2-7; D is unclear. The TCR comes from a man aged 18 to 29 in good health. Some clones in this sample may be carry-over from other donors' samples. The CDR3 DNA reads as TGTGCCAGCAGCTTGGAACCACATACAAGCTACGAGCAGTACTTC. Translated: CASSLEPHTSYEQYF.